The 16 T cell receptor beta chains reported below all come from one sample, sequenced in a study of shared clonotypes between healthy human individuals. Only in-frame clones appear in the TCRdb table, and some are missing; sequencing was by immunoSEQ multiplex PCR. The sample shows 550,000 to 800,000 clones, roughly 70% of them seen only once. Sequencing used memory CD4+ T cells sorted from blood. The subset is: CD45RA-negative fraction. The source is a woman aged 25 to 39 in good health.

The genes are TRBV11-2 and TRBJ2-7, with 7 bases aligning to TRBD2. The CDR3 runs 14 residues. J lost 5 bases, V lost 1 base, and 5 bases had no gene match. Germline lookup yields CDR1 SGHAT and CDR2 FQNNGV. The CDR3 here is CASSLAGLGDEQYF. CDR3 DNA sequence: TGTGCCAGCAGCTTAGCAGGACTAGGCGACGAGCAGTACTTC.

The chain combines TRBV10-1 with TRBJ2-5, with 9 bases identical to TRBD2. The germline CDR1 and CDR2 sequences are WNHNN and SYGVQD (reference sequence). V trimming: 0 bases; J trimming: 7 bases; junction bases outside the gene matches: 6. The CDR3 extends over 15 amino acids. Here the CDR3 DNA reads TGCGCCAGCAGTGAGTCGACTAGCGGTCCGAGGACCCAGTACTTC. The encoded protein is CASSESTSGPRTQYF.

In DNA, the CDR3 is TGTGCCAGTAGTATGAGAGCGGAGCGCTCGGGATACGAGCAGTACTTC. It codes for CASSMRAERSGYEQYF. The genes are TRBV19 and TRBJ2-7, with D possibly matching TRBD2 (5 bases). In germline, CDR1 is LNHDA, CDR2 SQIVND (reference sequence). V was shortened by 3 bases and J by 4 bases, with 19 bases between the two germline ends. This CDR3 is built from 16 residues.

The genes are TRBV28 and TRBJ1-2; 8 bases agree with TRBD1. In germline, CDR1 is MDHEN, CDR2 SYDVKM. The CDR3 has 16 residues. V trimming: 5 bases; J trimming: 1 base; junction bases outside the gene matches: 9. CDR3 in amino acids: CASSPGQGGVNYGYTF. CDR3 sequence (DNA): TGTGCCAGCAGTCCCGGACAGGGAGGTGTTAACTATGGCTACACCTTC.

The chain carries TRBV11-2 and TRBJ1-2, with 8 nucleotides matching TRBD1. This CDR3 is built from 18 residues. V lost 5 bases and J lost 0; bases outside the gene matches: 14. Per germline, CDR1 SGHAT and CDR2 FQNNGV. Written as DNA, the CDR3 is TGTGCCAGCAGCACCCGGACAGGGTCGCATATAGCTAACTATGGCTACACCTTC. Translated: CASSTRTGSHIANYGYTF.

J is TRBJ1-6 and V is TRBV28; D is possibly TRBD1 (6 bases). Germline CDR1 MDHEN, CDR2 SYDVKM. The CDR3 spans 15 residues. V lost 2 bases and J 7 bases, leaving 12 bases between the germline ends. CDR3 sequence reads: CASSLIGQGNSPLHF. The DNA for the CDR3 is TGTGCCAGCAGTTTAATCGGGCAGGGGAATTCACCCCTCCACTTT.

V gene TRBV6-1 combines with J gene TRBJ2-7; 10 bases agree with TRBD2. CDR1 MNHNS and CDR2 SASEGT come from the germline V gene. Unmatched junction bases numbered 11, after V lost 8 bases and J lost 4 bases. The CDR3 has 15 amino acids. The CDR3 region has the DNA TGTGCCAGCGGAACTATAGCGGGAGGTACATACGAGCAGTACTTC. As protein: CASGTIAGGTYEQYF.

V gene TRBV11-2 combines with J gene TRBJ2-3; D is unclear. This CDR3 has 14 amino acids. Trimming shortened V by 5 bases and J by 5 bases, and 14 bases separated the two germline ends. Germline V gene lookup returns CDR1 SGHAT and CDR2 FQNNGV. CDR3 residues: CASSPMGILDTQYF. The CDR3 nucleotides read TGTGCCAGCAGCCCCATGGGGATTCTAGATACGCAGTATTTT.

The chain has TRBV5-8 and TRBJ1-1; perhaps TRBD1 as D (5 bases). The CDR3 totals 15 residues. The V gene's germline CDR1 is SGHTS and CDR2 YDEGEE. Trimming took 4 bases from V and 1 from J, leaving 14 bases between them. CDR3 region: CASSAKGLSNTEAFF. The CDR3, as DNA: TGTGCCAGCAGCGCGAAGGGACTCTCGAACACTGAAGCTTTCTTT.

This chain uses TRBV10-3 with TRBJ1-1; 7 nucleotides match TRBD1. The length of the CDR3 is 15 residues. Per the germline V gene, CDR1 is ENHRY and CDR2 is SYGVKD. V lost 4 bases and J lost 1; bases outside the gene matches: 6. The CDR3 DNA follows: TGTGCCATCAGTGGTCCAGGGGGGAGGAACACTGAAGCTTTCTTT. It translates to CAISGPGGRNTEAFF.

The V gene is TRBV7-2, the J gene TRBJ2-1; TRBD2 agrees at 9 bases. With 5 bases clipped from V and 7 bases from J, the junction kept 12 bases outside the gene matches. Germline loops: CDR1 SGHTA, CDR2 FQGNSA. There are 16 residues in the CDR3. The CDR3 sequence is CASSQVVLAGWNEQFF. The CDR3 DNA is TGTGCCAGCAGCCAAGTGGTTCTAGCGGGATGGAATGAGCAGTTCTTC. The full variable domain, its missing parts supplied by reference TRBV7-2 and TRBJ2-1, is GAGVSQSPSNKVTEKGKDVELRCDPISGHTALYWYRQSLGQGLEFLIYFQGNSAPDKSGLPSDRFSAERTGGSVSTLTIQRTQQEDSAVYLCASSQVVLAGWNEQFFGPGTRLTVL.

J is TRBJ2-3 and V is TRBV7-9, with 8 bases aligning to TRBD1. Losses at the gene ends were 8 bases for V and 8 bases for J; bases not matched to a gene: 9. The CDR3 covers 13 residues. Germline V gene lookup returns CDR1 SEHNR and CDR2 FQNEAQ (reference sequence). The chain's CDR3 is CASGVQGARTQYF. The CDR3 region has the DNA TGTGCCAGCGGAGTGCAGGGGGCGCGTACGCAGTATTTT.

The CDR3 here is CSVEDRFYEQYF. DNA of the CDR3: TGCAGCGTTGAAGACAGGTTCTACGAGCAGTACTTC. The chain joins TRBV29-1 to TRBJ2-7; D is ambiguous. Germline V lookup: CDR1 SQVTM, CDR2 ANQGSEA. V was clipped by 0 bases and J by 3 bases, with 6 bases between them. The CDR3 has 12 residues.

The count of this clone is one. The CDR3 here is CASSSDRAQPQHF. The CDR3 nucleotides read TGTGCCAGCAGTTCCGACAGGGCTCAGCCCCAGCATTTT. V gene TRBV27 combines with J gene TRBJ1-5; 7 nucleotides align to TRBD1. CDR1 is MNHEY and CDR2 is SMNVEV in the germline V gene (reference sequence). V was clipped by 4 bases and J by 6 bases; unmatched bases: 3. The CDR3 length is 13 residues.

This clone has more than one count but fewer than ten. The CDR3 here is CASSPGREDGYTF. CDR3 DNA: TGTGCCAGCAGCCCCGGCAGGGAGGATGGCTACACCTTC. V is TRBV7-9 and J is TRBJ1-2; tentatively, D is TRBD1 (5 bases). V was clipped by 5 bases and J by 6 bases, with 13 bases between them. This CDR3 is built from 13 residues. Germline values: CDR1 SEHNR, CDR2 FQNEAQ (reference sequence). Full variable domain (rest looked up from reference TRBV7-9 and TRBJ1-2): DTGVSQNPRHKITKRGQNVTFRCDPISEHNRLYWYRQTLGQGPEFLTYFQNEAQLEKSRLLSDRFSAERPKGSFSTLEIQRTEQGDSAMYLCASSPGREDGYTFGSGTRLTVV.

The gene calls are TRBV5-1 and TRBJ2-3; 10 positions agree with TRBD1. Germline trimming cut 4 bases from V and 4 bases from J; bases unmatched to any gene: 9. This CDR3 has 16 residues. Germline V gene lookup returns CDR1 SGHRS and CDR2 YFSETQ. In nucleotides, the CDR3 is TGCGCCAGCAGCCCCCTCCTCGGACAGGGGGCAGATACGCAGTATTTT. Protein product: CASSPLLGQGADTQYF.